These 29 T cell receptor beta chains were all obtained from the same sample, sequenced in a study of T cells in Graves' hyperthyroidism and ophthalmopathy. TCR beta CDR3 regions were amplified from RNA transcripts. Primed by the HTBI set, a first-round RT-PCR was run on the TCR CDR3. Using its own MiXCR run on the multiplex PCR reads, TCRdb lists one record per CDR3 protein. Of 500,000 to 650,000 distinct CDR3 sequences listed, nearly 20% were seen once; the top ten hold 47%. Material for sequencing was blood. The receptors shown here come from a man aged 40-55 years with Graves' ophthalmopathy.

Concerning this clonotype itself: A much bigger clone sits one base away, suggesting this may be a read error. The genes are TRBV7-8 and TRBJ1-1, with D possibly matching TRBD1 (5 bases). The CDR3 sequence is 15 residues long. The germline CDR1 and CDR2 sequences are SGHVS and FQNEAQ. Trimming shortened V by 8 bases and J by 0 bases, and 16 bases separated the two germline ends. CDR3 protein: CASSRGAYLNTEAFF. CDR3 in DNA: TGTGCCAGCTCCAGAGGGGCATATCTGAACACTGAAGCTTTCTTT.

This clonotype appeared many times. The V call is TRBV28, the J call TRBJ1-4, with 9 bases that match TRBD1. V was pared by 6 bases and J by 7 bases, with 6 bases of the junction left unmatched. This CDR3 comprises 14 residues. Germline CDR1 MDHEN, CDR2 SYDVKM. This CDR3 reads CASRPGTGTEKLFF. The CDR3 nucleotides are TGTGCCAGCAGACCCGGGACAGGGACTGAAAAACTGTTTTTT.

The chain carries TRBV18 and TRBJ2-7, with D perhaps being TRBD1 or TRBD2 (6 bases each). This CDR3 contains 16 residues. The ends were cut back, 4 bases at V and 6 bases at J, with 22 bases in the middle. Germline V gene data show CDR1 as KGHSH and CDR2 as LQKENI. The CDR3 DNA sequence: TGTGCCAGCTCACTTTCTCCCGGGGGCCCTACGACCGAGCAGTACTTC. Translated, it gives CASSLSPGGPTTEQYF.

This clonotype was counted ten times or more. CDR3 sequence (DNA): TGTGCCAGCAGCTTAGTCGGGGCCCCCTACGAGCAGTACTTC. As protein: CASSLVGAPYEQYF. This chain connects TRBV7-9 to TRBJ2-7; D might be TRBD1 or TRBD2, each matching 5 bases. The CDR3 is 14 amino acids. The V and J ends lost 1 base and 2 bases respectively, with 9 bases between them. CDR1 and CDR2 from the germline V gene are SEHNR and FQNEAQ (reference sequence).

This clonotype was observed once. The V and J genes are TRBV4-1 and TRBJ2-3; a weak D match, TRBD2 (5 bases). There are 15 residues in the CDR3. Germline V CDR1 and CDR2: MGHRA, YSYEKL. V was clipped by 5 bases and J by 1 base, with 13 bases between them. DNA for the CDR3: TGCGCCAGCAGCTGGTGGGGAGCGGGCACAGATACGCAGTATTTT. It codes for CASSWWGAGTDTQYF.

This clonotype was seen repeatedly, ten times or more. The J gene is TRBJ2-2, the V gene TRBV7-3; the D gene is possibly TRBD2 (6 bases). Trimming took 5 bases from V and 6 from J, leaving 10 bases between them. The CDR3 is made up of 13 amino acids. Germline lookup yields CDR1 SGHTA and CDR2 FQGTGA. The CDR3 spells CASSPAGPGELFF. The CDR3 DNA is TGTGCCAGCAGCCCCGCGGGGCCCGGGGAGCTGTTTTTT.

This clonotype was detected ten times or more. This chain joins TRBV5-1 and TRBJ1-6; TRBD1 is a possible D gene (6 bases). The V end lost 2 bases, the J end lost 7 bases, and 10 bases lay between the germline ends. Germline V lookup: CDR1 SGHRS, CDR2 YFSETQ. The CDR3 spans 14 residues. The CDR3 reads CASSLAGQNSPLHF. CDR3 coding DNA: TGCGCCAGCAGCTTAGCGGGACAAAATTCACCCCTCCACTTT. The full variable domain, with the rest looked up from reference TRBV5-1 and TRBJ1-6, is KAGVTQTPRYLIKTRGQQVTLSCSPISGHRSVSWYQQTPGQGLQFLFEYFSETQRNKGNFPGRFSGRQFSNSRSEMNVSTLELGDSALYLCASSLAGQNSPLHFGNGTRLTVT.

This clonotype appeared a few times. V usage is TRBV28 and J usage is TRBJ1-1; D not resolved. V shed 7 bases and J shed 4 bases, with 16 bases lying between them. Germline values: CDR1 MDHEN, CDR2 SYDVKM. This CDR3 is 14 amino acids long. CDR3 amino acids: CASTPSVWGTEAFF. DNA for the CDR3: TGTGCCAGCACCCCCAGTGTCTGGGGCACTGAAGCTTTCTTT.

This clonotype showed up just a few times. The chain carries TRBV14 and TRBJ2-5, with D maybe TRBD2 (6 bases). Germline V gene data show CDR1 as SGHDN and CDR2 as FVKESK. The CDR3 runs 15 residues. Trimming pared 1 base from V and 2 bases from J, leaving 11 bases between. CDR3 in DNA: TGTGCCAGCAGCCAAGTACGCGGGGCACAAGAGACCCAGTACTTC. Its translation is CASSQVRGAQETQYF. Full variable domain (missing parts from reference TRBV14 and TRBJ2-5): EAGVTQFPSHSVIEKGQTVTLRCDPISGHDNLYWYRRVMGKEIKFLLHFVKESKQDESGMPNNRFLAERTGGTYSTLKVQPAELEDSGVYFCASSQVRGAQETQYFGPGTRLLVL.

This clonotype was seen repeatedly, ten times or more. The chain has TRBV7-8 and TRBJ2-2; D not certain. The CDR3 totals 14 residues. The ends were cut back, 7 bases at V and 0 bases at J, with 9 bases in the middle. The germline CDR1 and CDR2 sequences are SGHVS and FQNEAQ. CDR3 region: CASKLGSNTGELFF. CDR3 DNA: TGTGCCAGCAAGCTGGGGTCGAACACCGGGGAGCTGTTTTTT.

This chain links TRBV10-3 with TRBJ2-1; 15 bases fit TRBD2. In germline, CDR1 is ENHRY, CDR2 SYGVKD. Losses at the gene ends were 4 bases for V and 8 bases for J; bases not matched to a gene: 3. The CDR3 runs 15 residues. CDR3 sequence reads: CAISVGLAGGDEQFF. Here the CDR3 DNA reads TGTGCCATCAGTGTGGGACTAGCGGGGGGCGATGAGCAGTTCTTC.

V gene TRBV5-1 combines with J gene TRBJ1-1; D is uncertain. Germline V gene lookup returns CDR1 SGHRS and CDR2 YFSETQ. The V end lost 3 bases, the J end lost 6 bases, and 15 bases lay between the germline ends. There are 14 residues in the CDR3. The CDR3 nucleotides read TGCGCCAGCAGCTCTGGGTCGAAAATGGCTGAAGCTTTCTTT. Amino acids: CASSSGSKMAEAFF.

The chain recombines TRBV30 with TRBJ1-1; 10 bases match TRBD1. V trimming: 3 bases; J trimming: 10 bases; junction bases outside the gene matches: 11. The CDR3 covers 14 residues. Germline V gene sequence: CDR1 GTSNPN, CDR2 SVGIG (reference sequence). CDR3 in DNA: TGTGCCTGGAGCAAAGGGAGACAGGGGGCCGGAGCTTTCTTT. Amino acids: CAWSKGRQGAGAFF.

This clonotype appeared a few times. The rearrangement uses TRBV7-9 and TRBJ2-3, with 10 bases matching TRBD2. The J segment lost 4 bases and the V segment lost 5 bases, leaving 6 bases of the junction unmatched. The CDR3 extends over 15 amino acids. Germline V lookup: CDR1 SEHNR, CDR2 FQNEAQ (reference sequence). Here the CDR3 DNA reads TGTGCCAGCAGCCCAGCGGGGGGGCTCGCAGATACGCAGTATTTT. As protein: CASSPAGGLADTQYF. Full variable domain (outside the CDR3, taken from reference TRBV7-9 and TRBJ2-3): DTGVSQNPRHKITKRGQNVTFRCDPISEHNRLYWYRQTLGQGPEFLTYFQNEAQLEKSRLLSDRFSAERPKGSFSTLEIQRTEQGDSAMYLCASSPAGGLADTQYFGPGTRLTVL.

This clonotype was observed many times. The chain uses TRBV15 and TRBJ1-1, with 10 bases lining up with TRBD1. Germline V gene data show CDR1 as LNHNV and CDR2 as YYDKDF (reference sequence). V lost 4 bases, J lost 1 base, and 3 bases stayed unmatched. This CDR3 region has 15 residues. CDR3 region: CATSTRDRGNTEAFF. CDR3 sequence (DNA): TGTGCCACCAGCACAAGGGACAGGGGGAACACTGAAGCTTTCTTT. The variable domain in full, with the rest retrieved from reference TRBV15 and TRBJ1-1, is DAMVIQNPRYQVTQFGKPVTLSCSQTLNHNVMYWYQQKSSQAPKLLFHYYDKDFNNEADTPDNFQSRRPNTSFCFLDIRSPGLGDTAMYLCATSTRDRGNTEAFFGQGTRLTVV.

In regard to this clonotype: This may be a read error: a much more frequent sequence differs by one nucleotide. The chain carries TRBV3-1 and TRBJ2-5; TRBD2 aligns across 8 bases. The CDR3 runs to 17 residues. The germline CDR1 and CDR2 sequences are LGHDT and YNNKEL (reference sequence). The CDR3 reads CACSQDLSGGYQETQYF. DNA for the CDR3: TGTGCCTGCAGCCAAGATCTGAGCGGGGGATATCAAGAGACCCAGTACTTC.

Notes on this clonotype: A much more abundant neighbour one base away suggests this may be a read error. This CDR3 reads CASSFQTSGKTDTQYF. The DNA of the CDR3 is TGTGCCAGCAGCTTCCAGACTAGCGGGAAAACAGATACGCAGTATTTT. The V and J genes are TRBV11-1 and TRBJ2-3, with 11 bases lining up with TRBD2. Losses at the gene ends were 3 bases for V and 3 bases for J; bases not matched to a gene: 5. Germline V CDR1 and CDR2: SGHAT, FQDESV (reference sequence). The CDR3 has 16 amino acids.

This rearrangement joins TRBV19 to TRBJ1-1; 7 bases are a match to TRBD1. The CDR3 loop spans 13 amino acids. V lost 10 bases, J lost 5 bases, and 10 bases stayed unmatched. Looked up from germline, CDR1 is LNHDA and CDR2 is SQIVND (reference sequence). CDR3 nucleotide sequence: TGTGCCACCGCGCAAAGGGGGCGGACTGAAGCTTTCTTT. Its protein product is CATAQRGRTEAFF. Based on the CDR3 plus reference TRBV19 and TRBJ1-1, the full variable domain is DGGITQSPKYLFRKEGQNVTLSCEQNLNHDAMYWYRQDPGQGLRLIYYSQIVNDFQKGDIAEGYSVSREKKESFPLTVTSAQKNPTAFYLCATAQRGRTEAFFGQGTRLTVV.

This clonotype was found many times. The V and J genes are TRBV28 and TRBJ2-7; 14 bases agree with TRBD2. V was pared by 6 bases and J by 7 bases, with 8 bases of the junction left unmatched. Germline-derived CDR1 and CDR2 are MDHEN and SYDVKM. The CDR3 is 15 amino acids. CDR3 sequence: CASSPGLAGVREQYF. In DNA, the CDR3 is TGTGCCAGCAGCCCGGGACTAGCGGGAGTTAGAGAGCAGTACTTC. Based on the CDR3 plus reference TRBV28 and TRBJ2-7, the full variable domain is DVKVTQSSRYLVKRTGEKVFLECVQDMDHENMFWYRQDPGLGLRLIYFSYDVKMKEKGDIPEGYSVSREKKERFSLILESASTNQTSMYLCASSPGLAGVREQYFGPGTRLTVT.

This clonotype has a handful of counts. The V and J genes are TRBV9 and TRBJ2-3; no reliable D call. The CDR3 has 14 residues. Germline V gene sequence: CDR1 SGDLS, CDR2 YYNGEE. Trimming took off 4 bases at V and 2 bases at J, with 11 bases between the two ends. In DNA, the CDR3 is TGTGCCAGCAGCCCCCCCCAACCCACAGATACGCAGTATTTT. Translation: CASSPPQPTDTQYF. The full variable domain, its missing parts supplied by reference TRBV9 and TRBJ2-3, is DSGVTQTPKHLITATGQRVTLRCSPRSGDLSVYWYQQSLDQGLQFLIQYYNGEERAKGNILERFSAQQFPDLHSELNLSSLELGDSALYFCASSPPQPTDTQYFGPGTRLTVL.

With regard to this clonotype: One end of the junction varies from germline; a read error may be responsible. The V gene is TRBV28, the J gene TRBJ1-4; D may be TRBD1 (5 bases). The CDR3 spans 14 residues. Germline lookup yields CDR1 MDHEN and CDR2 SYDVKM. CDR3 DNA: TGTGCCAGCAGTTTTGGGCAGGGTGATGAAAAACTGCTTTTT. Translation: CASSFGQGDEKLLF.

V is TRBV5-1 and J is TRBJ2-1; 10 bases align to TRBD2. The V and J ends lost 1 base and 4 bases, in that order; junction bases with no gene match: 2. Germline V gene data show CDR1 as SGHRS and CDR2 as YFSETQ. The CDR3 length is 15 residues. The CDR3 sequence: CASSLSLAGYNEQFF. The CDR3, as DNA: TGCGCCAGCAGCTTGTCACTAGCGGGATACAATGAGCAGTTCTTC. Full variable domain (missing parts from reference TRBV5-1 and TRBJ2-1): KAGVTQTPRYLIKTRGQQVTLSCSPISGHRSVSWYQQTPGQGLQFLFEYFSETQRNKGNFPGRFSGRQFSNSRSEMNVSTLELGDSALYLCASSLSLAGYNEQFFGPGTRLTVL.

This clonotype was observed many times. V gene TRBV28 combines with J gene TRBJ2-1; no reliable D call. Trimming removed 7 bases from V and 9 bases from J, with 22 bases in between. This CDR3 contains 15 residues. The germline V gene has CDR1 MDHEN and CDR2 SYDVKM. The CDR3 DNA reads TGTGCCAGCACCCTAGGTCCGAGCGCTTGGGGTGAGCAGTTCTTC. As protein: CASTLGPSAWGEQFF.

This clonotype has only a few counts. V usage is TRBV18 and J usage is TRBJ2-1; 13 bases fit TRBD2. The CDR3 has 15 residues. Germline CDR1 is KGHSH and CDR2 is LQKENI. V was pared by 4 bases and J by 6 bases, with 3 bases of the junction left unmatched. This CDR3 is CASSRGTSGTNEQFF. The CDR3 bases are TGTGCCAGCTCACGGGGGACTAGCGGGACCAATGAGCAGTTCTTC.

Only a few counts were recorded for this clonotype. The chain has TRBV3-1 and TRBJ2-3; D remains ambiguous. Germline loops: CDR1 LGHDT, CDR2 YNNKEL (reference sequence). V was shortened by 4 bases and J by 4 bases, with 9 bases between the two germline ends. The CDR3 totals 13 residues. CDR3 bases: TGTGCCAGCAGCCCCGTCGGTCCAGATACGCAGTATTTT. Translating gives CASSPVGPDTQYF.

This clonotype was detected a few times. The chain recombines TRBV9 with TRBJ1-1; unclear D gene. The germline CDR1 and CDR2 sequences are SGDLS and YYNGEE. The CDR3 is made up of 12 amino acids. Trimming took off 4 bases at V and 10 bases at J, with 14 bases between the two ends. The chain's CDR3 is CASSPYQGGAFF. The CDR3 DNA reads TGTGCCAGCAGCCCTTACCAAGGTGGAGCTTTCTTT.

In this sample, this clonotype turned up many times. The chain carries TRBV6-1 and TRBJ2-1; TRBD2 matches 12 bases. Germline V gene lookup returns CDR1 MNHNS and CDR2 SASEGT. After removal of 3 bases from V and 1 base from J, the junction contained 16 bases not matched to a gene. The CDR3 runs 21 residues. Here the CDR3 DNA reads TGTGCCAGCAGTGATGGTGGGTCCGGACTAGCGGGAAAAGCTTCCTACAATGAGCAGTTCTTC. Amino acids: CASSDGGSGLAGKASYNEQFF.

In its sample, this clonotype was seen many times. V and J are TRBV20-1 and TRBJ2-7; perhaps TRBD2 as D (5 bases). The CDR3 contains 14 residues. The V end was cut by 0 bases, the J end by 7 bases, with 16 bases between. CDR1 and CDR2 from the germline V gene are DFQATT and SNEGSKA (reference sequence). DNA of the CDR3: TGCAGTGCTAGAGATGCTACTAGGATTGAGGAGCAGTACTTC. Protein: CSARDATRIEEQYF.

The rearrangement joins TRBV6-2 or TRBV6-3 to TRBJ2-3, with unresolved D. Looked up from germline, CDR1 is MNHEY and CDR2 is SVGEGT. Trimming pared 2 bases from V and 0 bases from J, leaving 15 bases between. The CDR3 sequence is 17 residues long. Here the CDR3 reads CASSYGVARPSTDTQYF. CDR3 bases: TGTGCCAGCAGTTACGGGGTGGCGAGACCTAGCACAGATACGCAGTATTTT.